A single sample gave rise to the 5 T cell receptor beta chains below, sequenced in a study of sequential checkpoint blockade in melanoma. The assay was immunoSEQ multiplex PCR, and TCRdb's table has in-frame clones only and misses some. The sample holds just over 9,000 clones, approximately 56% seen once. The treatment was: randomized to nivolumab then ipilimumab (arm A) or the reverse (arm B). Sequences were derived from CD8+ T cells sorted from blood (inferred from file names), sampled from a patient given nivolumab and ipilimumab in sequence. The receptor set was obtained from a human donor with melanoma.

The chain is built from TRBV7-6 and TRBJ1-5, with D perhaps matching TRBD1 (5 bases). With 5 bases removed from V and 7 bases from J, the gap between germline ends came to 15 bases. The CDR3 contains 14 residues. Germline CDR1 SGHVS, CDR2 FNYEAQ. The DNA of the CDR3 is TGTGCCAGCAGCCCATCCGGATGGACACAGCCCCAGCATTTT. The encoded protein is CASSPSGWTQPQHF.

This clone was counted a few times. The CDR3 loop reads CASSSGTGHTTNYGYTF. In DNA form, the CDR3 reads TGTGCCAGCAGCTCAGGGACAGGCCATACAACTAACTATGGCTACACCTTC. The chain uses TRBV5-6 and TRBJ1-2; the match to TRBD1 covers 8 bases. V shed 3 bases and J 0 bases; nucleotides not matched to a gene: 10. The CDR3 sequence is 17 residues long. Germline V gene data show CDR1 as SGHDT and CDR2 as YYEEEE.

The V gene is TRBV10-3, the J gene TRBJ2-5; TRBD2 matches 7 bases. CDR1 and CDR2 (germline): ENHRY, SYGVKD. The V and J ends lost 7 bases and 2 bases, in that order; junction bases with no gene match: 4. This CDR3 has 13 amino acids. The CDR3 DNA reads TGTGCCATCATGGGACTACTACAAGAGACCCAGTACTTC. Translation: CAIMGLLQETQYF.

The gene calls are TRBV30 and TRBJ1-1; 8 positions agree with TRBD1. Germline values: CDR1 GTSNPN, CDR2 SVGIG (reference sequence). The length of the CDR3 is 20 residues. V shed 0 bases and J 1 base; nucleotides not matched to a gene: 19. CDR3 nucleotides: TGTGCCTGGAGTGTTCCCCCACACCGGGACAGGCTTAGGGAGAACACTGAAGCTTTCTTT. Its protein is CAWSVPPHRDRLRENTEAFF.

The chain uses TRBV15 and TRBJ2-7, with a tentative D call TRBD1 (5 bases). This CDR3 is built from 15 residues. The V gene's germline CDR1 is LNHNV and CDR2 YYDKDF (reference sequence). V dropped 0 bases and J dropped 0 bases, with 9 bases sitting between them. CDR3 in DNA: TGTGCCACCAGCAGAGATGGGGCGCCCTCCTACGAGCAGTACTTC. Its protein product is CATSRDGAPSYEQYF. The whole variable domain, filled in from reference TRBV15 and TRBJ2-7, reads DAMVIQNPRYQVTQFGKPVTLSCSQTLNHNVMYWYQQKSSQAPKLLFHYYDKDFNNEADTPDNFQSRRPNTSFCFLDIRSPGLGDTAMYLCATSRDGAPSYEQYFGPGTRLTVT.